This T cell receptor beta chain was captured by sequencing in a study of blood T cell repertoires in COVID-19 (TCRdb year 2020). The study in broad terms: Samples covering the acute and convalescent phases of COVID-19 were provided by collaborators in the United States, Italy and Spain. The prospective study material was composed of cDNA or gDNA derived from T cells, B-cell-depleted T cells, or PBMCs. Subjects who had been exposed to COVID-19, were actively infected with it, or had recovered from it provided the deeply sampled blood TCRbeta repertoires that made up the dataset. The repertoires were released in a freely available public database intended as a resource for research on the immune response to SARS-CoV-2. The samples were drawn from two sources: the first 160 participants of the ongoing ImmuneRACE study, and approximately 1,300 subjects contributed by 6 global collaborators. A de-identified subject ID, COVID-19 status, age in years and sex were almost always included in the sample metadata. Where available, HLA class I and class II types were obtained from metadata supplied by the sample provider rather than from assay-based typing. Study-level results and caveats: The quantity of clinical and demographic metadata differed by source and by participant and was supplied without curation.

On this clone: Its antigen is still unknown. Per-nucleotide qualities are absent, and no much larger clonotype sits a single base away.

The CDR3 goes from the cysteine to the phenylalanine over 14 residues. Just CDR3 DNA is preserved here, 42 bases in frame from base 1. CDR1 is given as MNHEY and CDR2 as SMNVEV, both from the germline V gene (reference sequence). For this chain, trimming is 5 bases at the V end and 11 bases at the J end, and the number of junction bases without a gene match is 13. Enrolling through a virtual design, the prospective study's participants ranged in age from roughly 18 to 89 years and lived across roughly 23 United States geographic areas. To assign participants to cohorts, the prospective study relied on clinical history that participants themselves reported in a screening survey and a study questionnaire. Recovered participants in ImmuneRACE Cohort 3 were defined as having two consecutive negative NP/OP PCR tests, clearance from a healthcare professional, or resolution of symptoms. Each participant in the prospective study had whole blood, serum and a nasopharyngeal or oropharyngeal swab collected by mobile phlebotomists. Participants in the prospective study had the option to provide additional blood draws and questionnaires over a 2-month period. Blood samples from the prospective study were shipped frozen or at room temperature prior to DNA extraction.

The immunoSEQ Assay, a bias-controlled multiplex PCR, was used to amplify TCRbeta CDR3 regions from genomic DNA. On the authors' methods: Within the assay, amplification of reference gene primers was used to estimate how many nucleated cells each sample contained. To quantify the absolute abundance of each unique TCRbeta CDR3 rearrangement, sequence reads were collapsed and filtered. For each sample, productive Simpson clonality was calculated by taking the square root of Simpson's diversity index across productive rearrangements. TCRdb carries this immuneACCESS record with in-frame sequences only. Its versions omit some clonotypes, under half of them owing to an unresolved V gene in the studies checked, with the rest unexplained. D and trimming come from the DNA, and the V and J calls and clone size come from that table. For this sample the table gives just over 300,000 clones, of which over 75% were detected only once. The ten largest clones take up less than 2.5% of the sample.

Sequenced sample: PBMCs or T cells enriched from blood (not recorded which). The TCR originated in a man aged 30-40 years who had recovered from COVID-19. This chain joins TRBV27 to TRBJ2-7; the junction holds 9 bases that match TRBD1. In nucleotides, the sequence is TGTGCCAGCAGTCTAAACTTGGGACAGGGTGGTGAGTACTTC. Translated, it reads CASSLNLGQGGEYF.